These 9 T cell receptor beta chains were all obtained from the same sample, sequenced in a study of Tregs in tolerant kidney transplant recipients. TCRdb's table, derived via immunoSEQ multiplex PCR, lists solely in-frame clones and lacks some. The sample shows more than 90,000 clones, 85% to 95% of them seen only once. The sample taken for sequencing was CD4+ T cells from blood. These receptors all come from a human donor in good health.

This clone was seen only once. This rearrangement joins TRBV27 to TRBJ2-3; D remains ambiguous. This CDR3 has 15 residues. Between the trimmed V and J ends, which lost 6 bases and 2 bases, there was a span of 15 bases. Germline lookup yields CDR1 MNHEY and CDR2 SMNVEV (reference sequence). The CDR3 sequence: CASSLGPYYTDTQYF. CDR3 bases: TGTGCCAGCAGCTTAGGCCCCTACTACACAGATACGCAGTATTTT.

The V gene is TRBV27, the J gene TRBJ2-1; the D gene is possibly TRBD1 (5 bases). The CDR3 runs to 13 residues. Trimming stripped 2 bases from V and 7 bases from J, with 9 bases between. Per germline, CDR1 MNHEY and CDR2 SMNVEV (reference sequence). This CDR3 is CASSLRAGNEQFF. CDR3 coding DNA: TGTGCCAGCAGTTTACGGGCAGGGAATGAGCAGTTCTTC.

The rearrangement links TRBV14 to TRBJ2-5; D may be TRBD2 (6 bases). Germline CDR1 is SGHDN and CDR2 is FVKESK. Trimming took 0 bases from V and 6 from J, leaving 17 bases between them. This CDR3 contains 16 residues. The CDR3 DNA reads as TGTGCCAGCAGCCAAGAGGTGCTACCCGGGGGTAAGACCCAGTACTTC. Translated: CASSQEVLPGGKTQYF.

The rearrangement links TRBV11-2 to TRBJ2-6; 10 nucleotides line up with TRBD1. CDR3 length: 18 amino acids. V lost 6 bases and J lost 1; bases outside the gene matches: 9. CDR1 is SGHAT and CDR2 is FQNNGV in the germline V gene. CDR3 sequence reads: CASSRTGGTLSGANVLTF. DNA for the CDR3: TGTGCCAGCAGTCGGACAGGGGGAACTTTGTCTGGGGCCAACGTCCTGACTTTC. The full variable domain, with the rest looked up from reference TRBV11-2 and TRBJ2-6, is EAGVAQSPRYKIIEKRQSVAFWCNPISGHATLYWYQQILGQGPKLLIQFQNNGVVDDSQLPKDRFSAERLKGVDSTLKIQPAKLEDSAVYLCASSRTGGTLSGANVLTFGAGSRLTVL.

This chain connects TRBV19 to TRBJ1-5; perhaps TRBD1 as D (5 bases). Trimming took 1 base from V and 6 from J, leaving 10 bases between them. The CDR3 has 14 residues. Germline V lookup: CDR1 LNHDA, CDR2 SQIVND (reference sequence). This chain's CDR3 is CASSIGGLGQPQHF. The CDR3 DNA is TGTGCCAGTAGTATAGGGGGACTGGGTCAGCCCCAGCATTTT.

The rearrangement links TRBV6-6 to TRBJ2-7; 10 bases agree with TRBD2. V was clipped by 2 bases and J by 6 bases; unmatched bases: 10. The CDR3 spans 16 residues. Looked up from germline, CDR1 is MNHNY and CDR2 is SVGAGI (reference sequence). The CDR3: CASSYKASGSKREQYF. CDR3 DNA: TGTGCCAGCAGTTACAAGGCTAGCGGGAGCAAGCGCGAGCAGTACTTC.

The CDR3 loop is CASSRTGDNQPQHF. CDR3 DNA: TGTGCCAGCTCTAGGACAGGGGACAATCAGCCCCAGCATTTT. V and J are TRBV18 and TRBJ1-5, with 9 bases lining up with TRBD1. V was clipped by 6 bases and J by 3 bases; unmatched bases: 3. CDR1 is KGHSH, CDR2 LQKENI, per germline. The CDR3 covers 14 residues.

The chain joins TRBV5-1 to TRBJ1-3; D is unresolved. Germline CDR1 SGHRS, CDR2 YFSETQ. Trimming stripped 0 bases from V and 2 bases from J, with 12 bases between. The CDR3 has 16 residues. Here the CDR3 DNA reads TGCGCCAGCAGCTTGGGTGGCACTTTGGCTGGAAACACCATATATTTT. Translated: CASSLGGTLAGNTIYF.

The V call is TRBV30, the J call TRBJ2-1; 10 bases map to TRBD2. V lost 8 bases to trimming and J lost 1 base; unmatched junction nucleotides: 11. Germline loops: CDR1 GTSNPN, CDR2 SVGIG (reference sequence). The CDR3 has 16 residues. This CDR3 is CAMIGTSVGSYNEQFF. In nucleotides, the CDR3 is TGTGCCATGATAGGGACTAGCGTAGGGTCCTACAATGAGCAGTTCTTC.